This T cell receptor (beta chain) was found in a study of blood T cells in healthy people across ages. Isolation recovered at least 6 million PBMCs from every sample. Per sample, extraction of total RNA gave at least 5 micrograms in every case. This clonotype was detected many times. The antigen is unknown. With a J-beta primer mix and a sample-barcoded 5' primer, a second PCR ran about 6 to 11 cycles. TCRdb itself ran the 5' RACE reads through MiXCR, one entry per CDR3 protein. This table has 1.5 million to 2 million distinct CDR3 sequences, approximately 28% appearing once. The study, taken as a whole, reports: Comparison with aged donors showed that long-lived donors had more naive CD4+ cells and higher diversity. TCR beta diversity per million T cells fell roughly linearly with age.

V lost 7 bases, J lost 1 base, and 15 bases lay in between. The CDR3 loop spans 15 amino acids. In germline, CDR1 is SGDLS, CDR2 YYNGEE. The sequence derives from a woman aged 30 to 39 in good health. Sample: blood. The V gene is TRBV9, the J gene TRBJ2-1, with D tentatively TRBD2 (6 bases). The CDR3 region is CASHRGSGSYNEQFF. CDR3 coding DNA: TGTGCCAGCCATCGGGGGAGCGGGTCCTACAATGAGCAGTTCTTC.